This T cell receptor (beta chain) comes out of a study of T cells in Graves' hyperthyroidism and ophthalmopathy (dated by TCRdb to 2018 to 2020). Study-wide context: Peripheral blood samples were taken at initial diagnosis, before any treatment was given. TCR V-J signatures able to tell the groups apart were searched for in a discovery cohort of more than 90 patients, of whom over 40 had Graves' ophthalmopathy and 55 to 65 had stable Graves' hyperthyroidism. An independent validation cohort of under 20 hyperthyroidism patients and approximately 15 patients who later progressed to ophthalmopathy tested prospective prediction of ophthalmopathy. The 85 to 100 discovery patients were divided at random into training and test sets in a 7:3 ratio. The study also compared thyroid tissue and blood T-cell repertoires from several Graves' hyperthyroidism patients. Once sampling was done, hyperthyroidism patients were given methimazole at a starting dose of 30 mg daily, whereas ophthalmopathy patients were given high-dose intravenous methylprednisolone. The paper describes TCR Vbeta CDR3 sequencing of 120 to 150 peripheral blood samples, made up of around 41 ophthalmopathy patients, more than 70 hyperthyroidism patients and around 17 progressor patients. Here is what the overall study found, with its caveats: In validation, the model predicted progression to ophthalmopathy a median of about 6.5 months before onset, with 70% to 71% sensitivity and around 76% specificity. Most expanded thyroid clonotypes (frequency above 0.001) were also detected in blood, suggesting blood repertoires may reflect thyroid immune responses. Sample size was not statistically predetermined, and blinding of investigators to group allocation was not performed. In cross-validation, a model built on a 13 V-J signature told ophthalmopathy apart from stable hyperthyroidism with under 90% sensitivity and roughly 82% specificity, and in testing the same model reached 80%/75%.

This clonotype was found a few times. Which antigen it targets is not known. It has no much larger one-base neighbor in the sample; base qualities were not kept. Moderately to severely active disease, a Clinical Activity Score of at least 3, a NOSPECS grade of at least 4, and a duration under 3 months were present in ophthalmopathy patients. Exclusion was applied to patients with uncontrolled infections, other autoimmune diseases, pregnancy or lactation. Clinical symptoms, serum thyroxine and TRAb, thyroid ultrasound, and orbital computed tomography formed the basis for the diagnoses. PBMCs were separated from 10 ml of fresh peripheral blood using Ficoll-Paque density gradient centrifugation. Total RNA was extracted using Trizol reagent, and RNA quality was assessed on an Agilent 2100 Bioanalyzer. CDR1 is given as MNHNS and CDR2 as SASEGT, both from the germline V gene. Its CDR3 holds 17 amino acids, cysteine through phenylalanine. Of the read, only the CDR3 DNA is kept; its 51 bases are in frame from base 1. V is cut back by 3 bases and J by 2 bases, with 8 bases in the junction unmatched.

The TCR beta CDR3 regions were amplified from the RNA transcripts. The first round of RT-PCR for the TCR CDR3 was performed with the HTBI primer set and the Qiagen OneStep RT-PCR kit. Libraries were constructed in a second round of multiplex PCR, after which size selection and purification were carried out. Paired-end sequencing of the libraries was performed with 100 bp reads on an Illumina HiSeq2000. On the authors' methods: Raw data were processed with SOAPnuke, discarding reads with adapters, uncalled bases, mean Phred below 15, or no exact constant-primer or identifier match. COPE v1.2.5 was used to merge the high-quality paired reads, and each unique nucleotide sequence was defined as a clonotype. MiTCR v1.1 was used to align the clonotypes against IMGT TRBV, TRBD and TRBJ reference segments. Analysis was restricted to V-J combinations with a frequency above 0.0001, which covered 99% to 99.2% of repertoires. A TCS score was defined as the ratio of F50 (clonal expansion) to E x V (chaos), with BLOSUM62-based TCRdist applied between CDR3 peptides within each V-J. Welch's t-statistics and random forest reduced 450 to 600 V-J features to around 14, which were used in a naive Bayes classifier (R e1071). TCRdb redid the processing of the public reads, applying fastp at Q25 and MiXCR, and retained in-frame beta chains. Rows are unified per CDR3 protein, each entry keeping the most common DNA and genes. For this entry, the V and J calls and clone size follow TCRdb and not the study's own pipeline. This sample comprises 300,000 to 400,000 distinct CDR3 sequences, more than 12% of them detected only once. The top ten constitute 15% to 20% of the sample.

This clonotype originated in a woman aged 25 to 45 with Graves' ophthalmopathy. The rearrangement combines TRBV6-1 with TRBJ2-1; the central 9 bases match TRBD2. The sequencing sample was made of blood. The nucleotide sequence reads TGTGCCAGCAGTGATAATAGCGGGGGTGTCCCCTACAATGAGCAGTTCTTC. Its amino acids are CASSDNSGGVPYNEQFF.